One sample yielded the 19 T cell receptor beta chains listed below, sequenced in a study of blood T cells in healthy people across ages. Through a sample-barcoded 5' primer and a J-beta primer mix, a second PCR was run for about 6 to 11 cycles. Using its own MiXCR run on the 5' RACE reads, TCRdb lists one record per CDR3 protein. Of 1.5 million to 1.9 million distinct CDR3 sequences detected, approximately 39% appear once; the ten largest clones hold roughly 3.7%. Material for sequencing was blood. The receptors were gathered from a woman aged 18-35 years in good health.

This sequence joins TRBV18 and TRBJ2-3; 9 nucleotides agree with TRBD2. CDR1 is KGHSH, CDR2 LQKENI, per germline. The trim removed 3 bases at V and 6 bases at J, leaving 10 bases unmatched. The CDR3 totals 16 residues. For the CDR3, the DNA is TGTGCCAGCTCACCGTCCTTTGGGACTAGCAGCGATACGCAGTATTTT. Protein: CASSPSFGTSSDTQYF. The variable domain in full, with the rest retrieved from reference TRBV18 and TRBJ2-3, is NAGVMQNPRHLVRRRGQEARLRCSPMKGHSHVYWYRQLPEEGLKFMVYLQKENIIDESGMPKERFSAEFPKEGPSILRIQQVVRGDSAAYFCASSPSFGTSSDTQYFGPGTRLTVL.

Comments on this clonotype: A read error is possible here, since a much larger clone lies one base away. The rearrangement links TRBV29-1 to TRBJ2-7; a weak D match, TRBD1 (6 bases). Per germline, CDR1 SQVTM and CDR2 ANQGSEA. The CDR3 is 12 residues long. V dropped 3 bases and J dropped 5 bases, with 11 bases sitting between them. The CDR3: CSVDWGHHEQYF. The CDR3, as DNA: TGCAGCGTTGACTGGGGGCATCACGAGCAGTACTTC.

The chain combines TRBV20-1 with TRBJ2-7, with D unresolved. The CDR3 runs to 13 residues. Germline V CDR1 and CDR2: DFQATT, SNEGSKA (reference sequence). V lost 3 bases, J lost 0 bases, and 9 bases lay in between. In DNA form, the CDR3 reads TGCAGTGCTAGGGGCAGGAGCTCCTACGAGCAGTACTTC. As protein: CSARGRSSYEQYF.

The CDR3 DNA sequence: TGTGCCAGCAGTGGACCCCCGGGTCGATCAGGGAACGATGAGCAGTACTTC. Amino acids: CASSGPPGRSGNDEQYF. V gene TRBV25-1 combines with J gene TRBJ2-7; possible D gene TRBD1, 5 bases. V was pared by 4 bases and J by 7 bases, with 26 bases between. CDR3 length: 17 amino acids. Germline V gene data show CDR1 as MGHDK and CDR2 as SYGVNS.

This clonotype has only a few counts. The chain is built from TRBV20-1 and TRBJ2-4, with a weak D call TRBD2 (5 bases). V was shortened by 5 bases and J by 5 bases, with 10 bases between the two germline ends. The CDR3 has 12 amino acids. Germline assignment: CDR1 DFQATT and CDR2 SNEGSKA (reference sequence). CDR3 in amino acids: CSAPRTENIQYF. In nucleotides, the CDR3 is TGCAGTGCTCCGCGGACTGAAAACATTCAGTACTTC.

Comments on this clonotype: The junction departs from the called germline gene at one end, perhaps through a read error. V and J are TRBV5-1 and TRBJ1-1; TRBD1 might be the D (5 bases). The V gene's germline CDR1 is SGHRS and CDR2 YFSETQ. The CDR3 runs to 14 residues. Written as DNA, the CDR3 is TGTGCCAGCAGCTTCGGACAATTGAACACTGAAGCTTTCTTT. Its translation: CASSFGQLNTEAFF. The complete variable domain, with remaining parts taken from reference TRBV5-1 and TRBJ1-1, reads KAGVTQTPRYLIKTRGQQVTLSCSPISGHRSVSWYQQTPGQGLQFLFEYFSETQRNKGNFPGRFSGRQFSNSRSEMNVSTLELGDSALYLCASSFGQLNTEAFFGQGTRLTVV.

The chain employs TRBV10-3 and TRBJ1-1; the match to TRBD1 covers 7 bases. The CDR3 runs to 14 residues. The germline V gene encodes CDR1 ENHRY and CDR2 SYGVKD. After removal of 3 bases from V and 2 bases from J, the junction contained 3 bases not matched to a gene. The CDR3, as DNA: TGTGCCATCAGTGACCAGGGGGGAAACACTGAAGCTTTCTTT. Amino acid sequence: CAISDQGGNTEAFF.

CDR3 coding DNA: TGTGCCAGCAGTTACTCGATCCTGAAGGCCACCGGGGAGCTGTTTTTT. As protein: CASSYSILKATGELFF. J is TRBJ2-2 and V is TRBV6-5, with D uncertain. This CDR3 has 16 residues. CDR1 is MNHEY, CDR2 SVGAGI, per germline. The ends were cut back, 0 bases at V and 4 bases at J, with 12 bases in the middle.

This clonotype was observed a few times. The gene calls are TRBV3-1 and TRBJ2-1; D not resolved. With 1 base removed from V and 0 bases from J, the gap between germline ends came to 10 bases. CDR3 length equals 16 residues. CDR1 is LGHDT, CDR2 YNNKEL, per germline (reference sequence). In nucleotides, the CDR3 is TGTGCCAGCAGCCAAGCGCGGCTTGACTCCTACAATGAGCAGTTCTTC. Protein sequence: CASSQARLDSYNEQFF.

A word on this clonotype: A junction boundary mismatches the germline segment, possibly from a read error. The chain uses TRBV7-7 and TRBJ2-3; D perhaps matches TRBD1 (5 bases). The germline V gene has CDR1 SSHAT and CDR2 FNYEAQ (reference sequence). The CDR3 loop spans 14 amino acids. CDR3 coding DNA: TGTGCTAGCAGCGCGCAACAGGGCACAGATACGCAGTATTTT. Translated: CASSAQQGTDTQYF.

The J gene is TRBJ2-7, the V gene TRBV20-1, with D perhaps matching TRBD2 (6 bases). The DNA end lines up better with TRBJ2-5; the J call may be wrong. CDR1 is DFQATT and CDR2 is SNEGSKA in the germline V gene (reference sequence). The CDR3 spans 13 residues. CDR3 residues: CSASPRLGGTQYF. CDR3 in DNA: TGCAGTGCTAGCCCCCGACTGGGGGGGACCCAGTACTTC.

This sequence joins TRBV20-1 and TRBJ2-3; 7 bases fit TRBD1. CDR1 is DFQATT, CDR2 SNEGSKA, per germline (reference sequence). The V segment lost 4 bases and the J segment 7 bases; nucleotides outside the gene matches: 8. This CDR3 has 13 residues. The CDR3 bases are TGCAGTGCTAACGGGCCAGGGGGAAATACGCAGTATTTT. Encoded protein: CSANGPGGNTQYF.

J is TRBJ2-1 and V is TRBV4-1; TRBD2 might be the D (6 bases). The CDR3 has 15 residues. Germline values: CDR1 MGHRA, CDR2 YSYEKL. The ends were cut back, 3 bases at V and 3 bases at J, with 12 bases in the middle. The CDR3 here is CASSQSSGIYNEQFF. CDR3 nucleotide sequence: TGCGCCAGCAGCCAGAGTAGCGGTATCTACAATGAGCAGTTCTTC.

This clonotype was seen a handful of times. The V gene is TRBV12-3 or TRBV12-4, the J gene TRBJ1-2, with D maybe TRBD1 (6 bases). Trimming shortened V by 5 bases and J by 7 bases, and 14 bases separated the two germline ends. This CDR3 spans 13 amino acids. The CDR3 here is CASSLYTGFGYTF. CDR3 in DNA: TGTGCCAGCAGTCTATATACAGGGTTTGGCTACACCTTC.

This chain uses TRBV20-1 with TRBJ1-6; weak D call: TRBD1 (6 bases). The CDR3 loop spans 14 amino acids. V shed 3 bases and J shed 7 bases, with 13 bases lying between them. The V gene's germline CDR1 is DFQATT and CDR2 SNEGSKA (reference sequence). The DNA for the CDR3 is TGCAGTGCTAGCAGGGGCAGGGGCAATTCACCCCTCCACTTT. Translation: CSASRGRGNSPLHF.

The CDR3 reads CASTHELTNSYNEQFF. Written as DNA, the CDR3 is TGTGCCAGCACCCACGAGCTCACTAACTCCTACAATGAGCAGTTCTTC. The V gene is TRBV5-6, the J gene TRBJ2-1; D remains unclear. The CDR3 length is 16 residues. V was clipped by 6 bases and J by 0 bases, with 16 bases between them. Germline CDR1 and CDR2: SGHDT and YYEEEE.

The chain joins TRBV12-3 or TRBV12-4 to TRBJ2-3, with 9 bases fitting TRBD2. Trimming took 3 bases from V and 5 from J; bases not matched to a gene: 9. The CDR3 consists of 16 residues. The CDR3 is CASSLGASGMGDTQYF. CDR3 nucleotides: TGTGCCAGCAGTTTGGGAGCTAGCGGGATGGGAGATACGCAGTATTTT.

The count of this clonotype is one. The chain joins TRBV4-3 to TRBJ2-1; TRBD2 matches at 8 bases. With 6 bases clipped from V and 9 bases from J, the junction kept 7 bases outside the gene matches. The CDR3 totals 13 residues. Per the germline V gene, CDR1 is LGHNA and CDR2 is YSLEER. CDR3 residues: CASRPSGSGEQFF. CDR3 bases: TGCGCCAGCAGACCGAGCGGGAGCGGTGAGCAGTTCTTC.

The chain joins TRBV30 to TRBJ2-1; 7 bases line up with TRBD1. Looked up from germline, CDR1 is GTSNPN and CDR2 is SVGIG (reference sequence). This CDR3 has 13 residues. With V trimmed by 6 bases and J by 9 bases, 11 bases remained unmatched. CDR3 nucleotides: TGTGCCTGCGAAGGGGGCCGTACGAGTGAGCAGTTCTTC. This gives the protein CACEGGRTSEQFF.